Given below is one TCR beta chain in context. Reverse transcription of extracted RNA yielded cDNA, which provided the sequencing template. Data came from immunoSEQ multiplex PCR; TCRdb stores just in-frame clones and leaves some out. The repertoire includes roughly 150,000 clones, under 60% of them detected once, and under 6.5% sits in the top ten. The record originates from a study of CD8+ T cells in alopecia areata. CDR3 length: 15 amino acids. From germline, CDR1 is SGHTA and CDR2 FQGNSA. The germline V and J ends were trimmed by 1 base and 1 base, with 10 bases remaining between them. This chain uses TRBV7-2 with TRBJ2-5, with unresolved D. The clonotype originates from a human donor with alopecia areata. This material consisted of CD4+ T cells sorted from blood, taken at week 0. The CDR3 DNA sequence: TGTGCCAGCAGCTTAGAGTCTTGGCGCCAAGAGACCCAGTACTTC. Translating gives CASSLESWRQETQYF.